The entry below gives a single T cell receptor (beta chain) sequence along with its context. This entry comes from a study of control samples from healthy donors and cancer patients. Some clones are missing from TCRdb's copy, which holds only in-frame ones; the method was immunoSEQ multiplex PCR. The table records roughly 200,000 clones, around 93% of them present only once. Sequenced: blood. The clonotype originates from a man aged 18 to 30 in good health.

Written as DNA, the CDR3 is TGTGCCAGCAACGCGGGACTCCATAGCCAAGAGACCCAGTACTTC. Translation: CASNAGLHSQETQYF. V gene TRBV3-1 (or the pseudogene TRBV3-2) combines with J gene TRBJ2-5; D perhaps matches TRBD2 (6 bases). The CDR3 length is 15 residues. With 7 bases removed from V and 1 base from J, the gap between germline ends came to 16 bases. Germline CDR1 and CDR2: LGHDT and YNNKEL (reference sequence).